The 32 T cell receptor beta chains reported below all come from one sample, sequenced in a study of cytomegalovirus exposure and HLA in healthy donors. TCRdb's table, derived via immunoSEQ multiplex PCR, lists solely in-frame clones and lacks some. In the table there are some 85,000 clones, roughly 96% of which are singletons. Source material: PBMCs. The source of these receptors is a woman between 18 and 30 years old in good health and CMV-seronegative.

The V and J genes are TRBV18 and TRBJ2-2; a possible D gene is TRBD2 (5 bases). CDR3 length: 15 amino acids. V was cut by 0 bases and J by 6 bases, with 11 bases left in between. The germline CDR1 and CDR2 sequences are KGHSH and LQKENI. CDR3 loop: CASSPPLLASGELFF. CDR3 DNA sequence: TGTGCCAGCTCACCACCTCTCCTAGCCTCCGGGGAGCTGTTTTTT.

The V gene is TRBV30, the J gene TRBJ1-4; TRBD1 matches 10 bases. The CDR3 contains 13 residues. The ends lost 8 bases at V and 7 bases at J; junction bases unmatched: 7. From germline, CDR1 is GTSNPN and CDR2 SVGIG (reference sequence). CDR3 residues: CAHSWTGGEKLFF. The CDR3 nucleotides read TGTGCCCACTCCTGGACAGGGGGTGAAAAACTGTTTTTT.

This sequence joins TRBV19 and TRBJ1-1, with a weak D call TRBD1 (5 bases). This CDR3 has 15 residues. Germline-derived CDR1 and CDR2 are LNHDA and SQIVND (reference sequence). The ends were cut back, 4 bases at V and 4 bases at J, with 16 bases in the middle. As DNA, the CDR3 is TGTGCCAGTAGTAGCGGTCTCCTGGGGGGCACTGAAGCTTTCTTT. Translated, it gives CASSSGLLGGTEAFF.

The J gene is TRBJ2-7, the V gene TRBV4-1, with 7 bases identical to TRBD2. The CDR3 sequence is 14 residues long. J gave up 5 bases and V 1 base, and 5 bases lay outside the gene matches. CDR1 and CDR2 from the germline V gene are MGHRA and YSYEKL. This CDR3 is CASSQVEGGDEQYF. The CDR3 DNA is TGCGCCAGCAGCCAAGTCGAGGGAGGGGACGAGCAGTACTTC.

The chain uses TRBV4-1 and TRBJ1-1; 7 bases agree with TRBD1. Germline V gene data show CDR1 as MGHRA and CDR2 as YSYEKL. Trimming cost V 1 base and J 0 bases; bases outside gene matches: 5. The CDR3 totals 16 residues. The CDR3 coding sequence is TGCGCCAGCAGCCAAGTGGGGGACAGATTGAACACTGAAGCTTTCTTT. It is translated as CASSQVGDRLNTEAFF.

This clone was seen a few times. The J gene is TRBJ1-2, the V gene TRBV25-1; D may be TRBD1 (6 bases). The CDR3 has 14 residues. V was shortened by 6 bases and J by 4 bases, with 15 bases between the two germline ends. Looked up from germline, CDR1 is MGHDK and CDR2 is SYGVNS. CDR3 nucleotide sequence: TGTGCCAGCAGCGGTCCATGGGACACCTATGGCTACACCTTC. Encoded protein: CASSGPWDTYGYTF.

V usage is TRBV11-3 and J usage is TRBJ2-2; 8 bases agree with TRBD2. Germline loops: CDR1 SGHNT, CDR2 YENEEA. The CDR3 totals 16 residues. J was trimmed by 1 base and V by 3 bases; bases with no gene match: 4. CDR3 in amino acids: CASSFRLAGNTGELFF. Here the CDR3 DNA reads TGTGCCAGCAGCTTTCGTCTAGCGGGGAACACCGGGGAGCTGTTTTTT.

V is TRBV27 and J is TRBJ2-7; TRBD1 agrees at 7 bases. The CDR3 is 15 residues long. V dropped 8 bases and J dropped 1; count of bases not matched to a gene: 11. Looked up from germline, CDR1 is MNHEY and CDR2 is SMNVEV (reference sequence). This CDR3 reads CASASLTGDSYEQYF. Written as DNA, the CDR3 is TGTGCCAGCGCTTCCCTTACAGGGGATTCCTACGAGCAGTACTTC.

The chain has TRBV27 and TRBJ2-1; D is unclear. Looked up from germline, CDR1 is MNHEY and CDR2 is SMNVEV (reference sequence). The CDR3 totals 13 residues. Between the trimmed V and J ends, which lost 3 bases and 7 bases, there was a span of 10 bases. CDR3 amino acids: CASSFSRINEQFF. The CDR3 nucleotides read TGTGCCAGCAGTTTTAGCCGAATTAATGAGCAGTTCTTC.

This clone was seen once. The genes are TRBV9 and TRBJ2-7, with D possibly being TRBD2 (6 bases). Germline values: CDR1 SGDLS, CDR2 YYNGEE. The CDR3 sequence is 15 residues long. Trimming pared 0 bases from V and 2 bases from J, leaving 12 bases between. In DNA form, the CDR3 reads TGTGCCAGCAGCGTAGCCGGGAGTAGCCCCTACGAGCAGTACTTC. Its protein product is CASSVAGSSPYEQYF. Supplemented by reference TRBV9 and TRBJ2-7, the full variable domain reads DSGVTQTPKHLITATGQRVTLRCSPRSGDLSVYWYQQSLDQGLQFLIQYYNGEERAKGNILERFSAQQFPDLHSELNLSSLELGDSALYFCASSVAGSSPYEQYFGPGTRLTVT.

This sequence joins TRBV7-9 and TRBJ2-7, with D unresolved. Trimming pared 4 bases from V and 4 bases from J, leaving 8 bases between. CDR1 and CDR2 (germline): SEHNR, FQNEAQ (reference sequence). The CDR3 contains 12 residues. The CDR3 reads CASSSVPYEQYF. The CDR3 DNA sequence: TGTGCCAGCAGCTCGGTACCATACGAGCAGTACTTC.

This chain links TRBV11-3 with TRBJ2-1, with 12 bases matching TRBD1. The CDR3 length is 16 residues. V was pared by 0 bases and J by 9 bases, with 6 bases of the junction left unmatched. The V gene's germline CDR1 is SGHNT and CDR2 YENEEA. The CDR3 DNA reads as TGTGCCAGCAGCTTAGATCCGGGACAGGGGGCGGTTGAGCAGTTCTTC. As protein: CASSLDPGQGAVEQFF.

CDR3 nucleotides: TGTGCCAGCTATATGGGACTAGCGGGAGTAGGTGAGCAGTTCTTC. It codes for CASYMGLAGVGEQFF. V gene TRBV19 combines with J gene TRBJ2-1; 14 bases map to TRBD2. Germline V gene data show CDR1 as LNHDA and CDR2 as SQIVND (reference sequence). Trimming removed 9 bases from V and 9 bases from J; junction bases left unmatched: 10. The CDR3 loop spans 15 amino acids.

Here the CDR3 DNA reads TGTGCCAGCAGCTTACCCGATGGGGGTACAGGACAGGGACCAGATCAGCCCCAGCATTTT. Translating it yields CASSLPDGGTGQGPDQPQHF. The V call is TRBV7-6, the J call TRBJ1-5; TRBD1 matches at 8 bases. Looked up from germline, CDR1 is SGHVS and CDR2 is FNYEAQ. CDR3 length: 20 amino acids. Trimming took 2 bases from V and 5 from J; bases not matched to a gene: 20.

V is TRBV6-1 and J is TRBJ2-1; perhaps TRBD2 as D (6 bases). V lost 0 bases, J lost 3 bases, and 9 bases lay in between. The CDR3 has 15 amino acids. From germline, CDR1 is MNHNS and CDR2 SASEGT. The CDR3 DNA sequence: TGTGCCAGCAGTGAAGCGCCGGGGGACTACAATGAGCAGTTCTTC. This translates into CASSEAPGDYNEQFF.

V is TRBV6-5 and J is TRBJ2-1; 7 bases line up with TRBD2. The CDR3 totals 16 residues. CDR1 and CDR2 from the germline V gene are MNHEY and SVGAGI. Trimming removed 4 bases from V and 4 bases from J; junction bases left unmatched: 10. This chain's CDR3 is CASSSFSGSGYNEQFF. The DNA of the CDR3 is TGTGCCAGCAGTTCCTTTAGCGGGTCGGGATACAATGAGCAGTTCTTC.

The chain joins TRBV5-4 to TRBJ2-7; 13 bases are shared with TRBD2. This CDR3 has 14 residues. The germline CDR1 and CDR2 sequences are SGHNT and YYREEE (reference sequence). Trimming took 5 bases from V and 6 from J; bases not matched to a gene: 5. The CDR3 region is CASSSGLAGAEQYF. The DNA for the CDR3 is TGTGCCAGCAGTTCAGGACTAGCGGGAGCCGAGCAGTACTTC.

The chain combines TRBV19 with TRBJ2-1; 8 positions agree with TRBD2. The V and J ends lost 8 bases and 4 bases, in that order; junction bases with no gene match: 7. This CDR3 has 14 residues. The germline gives CDR1 LNHDA, CDR2 SQIVND (reference sequence). The CDR3 DNA follows: TGTGCCAGTTATAGCGGGATGGGATACAATGAGCAGTTCTTC. The encoded protein is CASYSGMGYNEQFF.

CDR3 sequence (DNA): TGTGCCAGTCAACTGGGACTTAACTCACCCCTCCACTTT. Translation: CASQLGLNSPLHF. J is TRBJ1-6 and V is TRBV19; D might be TRBD1 (5 bases). CDR3 length equals 13 residues. Deletions cut 8 bases from V and 10 bases from J, with 15 bases between. Germline V CDR1 and CDR2: LNHDA, SQIVND (reference sequence).

The genes are TRBV30 and TRBJ2-2; 8 bases are a match to TRBD1. The junction had 6 bases not matched to a gene; V was cut back by 5 bases and J by 7 bases. CDR1 and CDR2 (germline): GTSNPN, SVGIG (reference sequence). The CDR3 totals 13 residues. The CDR3 DNA reads as TGTGCCTGGCGAAGGACAGGGTTCGGGGAGCTGTTTTTT. This encodes CAWRRTGFGELFF.

The chain couples TRBV13 to TRBJ2-1; TRBD2 aligns across 8 bases. Looked up from germline, CDR1 is PRHDT and CDR2 is FYEKMQ (reference sequence). The CDR3 is made up of 15 amino acids. The trim removed 5 bases at V and 6 bases at J, leaving 9 bases unmatched. In DNA form, the CDR3 reads TGTGCCAGCAGCCCCCAGGGGCTAGCGGGCAATGAGCAGTTCTTC. This sequence encodes CASSPQGLAGNEQFF.

The chain recombines TRBV4-1 with TRBJ1-2; 7 nucleotides line up with TRBD1. There are 16 residues in the CDR3. V lost 1 base, J lost 6 bases, and 11 bases stayed unmatched. The germline V gene encodes CDR1 MGHRA and CDR2 YSYEKL. CDR3 sequence: CASSQGKGGAFDGYTF. The CDR3 DNA sequence: TGCGCCAGCAGCCAAGGAAAAGGGGGCGCATTCGATGGCTACACCTTC.

This chain links TRBV6-6 with TRBJ1-1, with D hard to call. The CDR3 is 13 amino acids. CDR1 and CDR2 (germline): MNHNY, SVGAGI (reference sequence). Trimming took off 4 bases at V and 0 bases at J, with 6 bases between the two ends. CDR3 protein: CASSSGMNTEAFF. CDR3 nucleotides: TGTGCCAGCAGTTCCGGTATGAACACTGAAGCTTTCTTT.

The chain employs TRBV4-1 and TRBJ2-5; 16 bases line up with TRBD2. The J call is doubtful: the DNA matches TRBJ2-7 better. The CDR3 totals 16 residues. From germline, CDR1 is MGHRA and CDR2 YSYEKL. The CDR3 loop reads CASSQGLAGGSYEQYF. The CDR3 DNA is TGCGCCAGCAGCCAGGGACTAGCGGGAGGGTCCTACGAGCAGTACTTC.

As for this clone: A junction end diverges from the germline sequence, so it may reflect a read error. This chain joins TRBV20-1 and TRBJ1-1; 7 nucleotides align to TRBD1. CDR1 is DFQATT, CDR2 SNEGSKA, per germline (reference sequence). The CDR3 totals 11 residues. The CDR3 region has the DNA TGCAGTGCTAGACCAACTTGGACAGGTCTCTTT. Protein sequence: CSARPTWTGLF.

This chain uses TRBV10-3 with TRBJ2-3; 7 nucleotides match TRBD1. The CDR3 is 15 residues long. Germline V gene lookup returns CDR1 ENHRY and CDR2 SYGVKD. J gave up 0 bases and V 4 bases, and 4 bases lay outside the gene matches. CDR3 DNA: TGTGCCATCAGTGCCGGACAGGCGAGCACAGATACGCAGTATTTT. Residues: CAISAGQASTDTQYF.

The CDR3 here is CAGTETPHNEQFF. The CDR3 nucleotides are TGTGCCGGGACTGAGACGCCTCACAATGAGCAGTTCTTC. This chain connects TRBV2 to TRBJ2-1, with D possibly being TRBD2 (6 bases). V lost 11 bases, J lost 5 bases, and 16 bases lay in between. The CDR3 spans 13 residues. Per the germline V gene, CDR1 is SNHLY and CDR2 is FYNNEI.

This sequence joins TRBV15 and TRBJ2-7; D is uncertain. This CDR3 has 12 amino acids. Trimming took off 1 base at V and 3 bases at J, with 4 bases between the two ends. The V gene's germline CDR1 is LNHNV and CDR2 YYDKDF (reference sequence). The CDR3 region is CATSRANYEQYF. As DNA, the CDR3 is TGTGCCACCAGCAGAGCTAACTACGAGCAGTACTTC.

In DNA form, the CDR3 reads TGTGCCGGCTTTAGCACAGATACGCAGTATTTT. Amino acid sequence: CAGFSTDTQYF. The chain recombines TRBV30 with TRBJ2-3; D not resolved. This CDR3 is 11 amino acids long. Trimming stripped 8 bases from V and 0 bases from J, with 6 bases between. CDR1 and CDR2 from the germline V gene are GTSNPN and SVGIG (reference sequence). The whole variable domain, remainder taken from reference TRBV30 and TRBJ2-3, is SQTIHQWPATLVQPVGSPLSLECTVEGTSNPNLYWYRQAAGRGLQLLFYSVGIGQISSEVPQNLSASRPQDRQFILSSKKLLLSDSGFYLCAGFSTDTQYFGPGTRLTVL.

This chain uses TRBV13 with TRBJ1-1, with D perhaps matching TRBD1 (6 bases). This CDR3 region has 17 residues. Germline-derived CDR1 and CDR2 are PRHDT and FYEKMQ (reference sequence). V was clipped by 0 bases and J by 5 bases, with 19 bases between them. The CDR3 bases are TGTGCCAGCAGCTTAGGCCAAATACAGGGCTCGTGGACTGAAGCTTTCTTT. Its protein is CASSLGQIQGSWTEAFF.

CDR3 bases: TGTGCCACCAAAACAGGGTTCGAAAACACCATATATTTT. Translating gives CATKTGFENTIYF. This chain joins TRBV6-5 and TRBJ1-3; tentatively, D is TRBD1 (6 bases). Germline V gene sequence: CDR1 MNHEY, CDR2 SVGAGI. The CDR3 is 13 residues long. The V end lost 10 bases, the J end lost 6 bases, and 16 bases lay between the germline ends.

The rearrangement joins TRBV25-1 to TRBJ1-6, with a possible D match to TRBD1 (6 bases). The germline V gene has CDR1 MGHDK and CDR2 SYGVNS. The CDR3 runs 15 residues. V lost 8 bases to trimming and J lost 0 bases, with 11 bases between them. The CDR3 sequence: CASRGGGSYNSPLHF. The CDR3 coding sequence is TGTGCCAGCCGAGGGGGGGGCTCCTATAATTCACCCCTCCACTTT.